This T cell receptor (beta chain) was documented in a study of shared clonotypes between healthy human individuals. Regarding this clone: This sample also contains other DNA sequences that code for the same CDR3.

A deep-level run was used for the assay. Clones were read by immunoSEQ multiplex PCR, and TCRdb kept only the in-frame ones, dropping some. Of fewer than 1.8 million clones in the sample, about 98.5% were seen once. Trimming stripped 2 bases from V and 5 bases from J, with 10 bases between. This CDR3 is built from 13 residues. Per the germline V gene, CDR1 is SGHRS and CDR2 is YFSETQ. The chain joins TRBV5-1 to TRBJ2-5; D is perhaps TRBD2 (5 bases). Specimen: naive CD4+ T cells sorted from blood. Subset defined: CD45RA+ positively selected. This clonotype originated in a man under 40 in good health. CDR3 sequence reads: CASSLGGTETQYF. In DNA form, the CDR3 reads TGCGCCAGCAGCTTAGGAGGCACTGAGACCCAGTACTTC.